This TCR beta chain came from a study of identical twins. This CDR3 contains 11 residues. V was pared by 4 bases and J by 13 bases, with 14 bases between. In germline, CDR1 is SGHRS, CDR2 YFSETQ. TCRdb fed the 5' RACE reads into MiXCR, producing one record per CDR3 protein. Of 600,000 to 800,000 distinct CDR3 sequences listed, approximately 21% are singletons. This clonotype was seen a handful of times. The same data also contributed to another study, on T cells expressing NK-cell markers.

The sequencing sample was made of PBMCs. The V gene is TRBV5-1, the J gene TRBJ2-5; maybe TRBD2 (5 bases). This clonotype originated in a woman younger than 30 in good health. The CDR3 sequence: CASSRAEARYF. For the CDR3, the DNA is TGCGCCAGCAGCCGGGCGGAGGCAAGGTACTTC.